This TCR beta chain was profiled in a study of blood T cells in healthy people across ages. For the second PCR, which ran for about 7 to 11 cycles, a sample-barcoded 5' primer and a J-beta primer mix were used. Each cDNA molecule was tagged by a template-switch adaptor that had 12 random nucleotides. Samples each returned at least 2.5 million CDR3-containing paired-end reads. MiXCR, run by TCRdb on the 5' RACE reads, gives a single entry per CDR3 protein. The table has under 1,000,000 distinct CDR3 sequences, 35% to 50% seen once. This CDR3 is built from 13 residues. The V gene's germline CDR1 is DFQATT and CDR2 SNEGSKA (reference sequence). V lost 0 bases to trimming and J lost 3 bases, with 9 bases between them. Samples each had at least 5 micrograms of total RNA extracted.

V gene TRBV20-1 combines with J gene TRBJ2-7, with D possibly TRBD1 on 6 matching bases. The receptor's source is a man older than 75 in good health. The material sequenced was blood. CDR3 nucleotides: TGCAGTGCTAGAGACGGGACACACTACGAGCAGTACTTC. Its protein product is CSARDGTHYEQYF.